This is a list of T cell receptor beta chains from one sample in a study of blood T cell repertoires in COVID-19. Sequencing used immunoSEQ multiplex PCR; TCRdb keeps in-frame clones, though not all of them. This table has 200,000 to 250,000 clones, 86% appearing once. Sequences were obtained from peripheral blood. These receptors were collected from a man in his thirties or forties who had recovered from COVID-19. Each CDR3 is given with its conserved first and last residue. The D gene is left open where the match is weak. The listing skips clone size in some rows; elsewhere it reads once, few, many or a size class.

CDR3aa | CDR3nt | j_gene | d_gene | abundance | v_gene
CASSLAANFPLHF | TGCGCCAGCAGCTTGGCTGCGAATTTCCCCCTCCACTTT | TRBJ1-6 | - | - | TRBV5-1
CASSPSSGANVLTF | TGTGCCAGCAGCCCCTCTTCCGGGGCCAACGTCCTGACTTTC | TRBJ2-6 | - | - | TRBV4-2
CASSPTGFRGAFF | TGTGCCAGCAGCCCGACAGGGTTCCGTGGAGCTTTCTTT | TRBJ1-1 | TRBD1 | - | TRBV6-5
CASSYGGQNNEKLFF | TGTGCCAGCAGTTACGGGGGACAGAATAATGAAAAACTGTTTTTT | TRBJ1-4 | TRBD1 | - | TRBV6-6
CACLLRVNTEAFF | TGTGCCTGCCTACTGCGCGTGAACACTGAAGCTTTCTTT | TRBJ1-1 | - | - | TRBV30
CASGLVPGRRSSYEQYF | TGTGCTAGTGGTTTGGTACCGGGAAGGCGAAGCTCCTACGAGCAGTACTTC | TRBJ2-7 | - | - | TRBV12-5
CASSLDGQGRNEKLFF | TGCGCCAGCAGCTTGGATGGACAGGGCCGGAATGAAAAACTGTTTTTT | TRBJ1-4 | TRBD1 | - | TRBV5-1
CASSNNRGPSYEQYF | TGTGCCAGCAGCAATAACAGGGGCCCCTCCTACGAGCAGTACTTC | TRBJ2-7 | TRBD1 | - | TRBV11-2
CATSRDGRRQPQHF | TGTGCCACCAGCAGAGATGGGCGGAGGCAGCCCCAGCATTTT | TRBJ1-5 | - | - | TRBV15
CATSGSTGNTEAFF | TGTGCCACCAGCGGATCCACAGGGAACACTGAAGCTTTCTTT | TRBJ1-1 | - | - | TRBV15
CASSYSGRGGTEAFF | TGTGCCAGCAGTTACTCGGGGAGGGGGGGCACTGAAGCTTTCTTT | TRBJ1-1 | - | - | TRBV6-5
CASSSSWDRESYTF | TGTGCCAGCAGTTCGTCATGGGACAGGGAAAGCTACACCTTC | TRBJ1-2 | TRBD1 | - | TRBV6-5
CASSVGGGTAKDYEQYF | TGTGCCAGCAGCGTAGGAGGTGGGACAGCTAAGGACTACGAGCAGTACTTC | TRBJ2-7 | TRBD1 | - | TRBV9
CASSLEDGGNSPLHF | TGCGCCAGCAGCTTGGAAGACGGCGGCAATTCACCCCTCCACTTT | TRBJ1-6 | - | - | TRBV5-1
CAWSSHRTPPRDEQFF | TGTGCCTGGAGTTCCCATCGTACTCCCCCTCGGGATGAGCAGTTCTTC | TRBJ2-1 | - | few | TRBV30
CASSPVPGQGLNTEAFF | TGTGCCAGCAGCCCAGTCCCGGGACAGGGACTGAACACTGAAGCTTTCTTT | TRBJ1-1 | TRBD1 | - | TRBV3-1/TRBV3-2
CASSYTRDTGELFF | TGTGCCAGCAGTTACACCAGGGACACCGGGGAGCTGTTTTTT | TRBJ2-2 | - | - | TRBV6-6